The 15 T cell receptor beta chains listed next were all sequenced from one sample in a study of CD8+ T cells in alopecia areata (dated by TCRdb to the late 2010s). Preparation of the library involved the immunoSEQ multiplex PCR assay. For TCR sequencing, RNA was extracted from every sample and reverse transcribed into cDNA to serve as template. Not all clones reach the TCRdb copy of this immuneACCESS table, which keeps in-frame sequences only. Checked studies attribute under half of the gap to unresolved V genes and leave the rest unexplained. For this sample there are 150,000 to 200,000 clones; around three fifths appear just once. The top ten hold under 1.2% of the sample. What the time point label conveys for this sample: about 5 months on oral tofacitinib. Interpreted using the paper, the treatment or condition label stands for: oral pan-JAK inhibitor, 5-10 mg twice daily. The source material was CD4+ T cells sorted from blood, sampled at week 24, from a patient treated with tofacitinib. These receptors all come from a human donor with alopecia areata.

The chain has TRBV4-3 and TRBJ1-2; D is uncertain. The V end lost 3 bases, the J end lost 5 bases, and 16 bases lay between the germline ends. The CDR3 runs 15 residues. Germline V CDR1 and CDR2: LGHNA, YSLEER. CDR3 DNA: TGCGCCAGCAGCCAGGGAGACGGACGGAGTTATGGCTACACCTTC. It is translated as CASSQGDGRSYGYTF.

About this clone itself: This sample includes further DNA sequences coding for the same CDR3. CDR3 nucleotides: TGCAGCGTGGAGACAGGGTTAAACACTGAAGCTTTCTTT. It translates to CSVETGLNTEAFF. The J gene is TRBJ1-1, the V gene TRBV29-1, with TRBD1 matching over 7 bases. The CDR3 sequence is 13 residues long. Germline V gene lookup returns CDR1 SQVTM and CDR2 ANQGSEA. Trimming removed 6 bases from V and 2 bases from J; junction bases left unmatched: 6.

This chain links TRBV30 with TRBJ2-2; weak D call: TRBD1 (6 bases). This CDR3 has 12 residues. Per germline, CDR1 GTSNPN and CDR2 SVGIG (reference sequence). V lost 3 bases, J lost 6 bases, and 8 bases lay in between. The CDR3: CAWSTGPGELFF. As DNA, the CDR3 is TGTGCCTGGAGCACAGGGCCCGGGGAGCTGTTTTTT.

The genes are TRBV7-9 and TRBJ2-7; no definite D call. The CDR3 extends over 14 amino acids. V was pared by 1 base and J by 2 bases, with 9 bases between. Per germline, CDR1 SEHNR and CDR2 FQNEAQ (reference sequence). CDR3 in DNA: TGTGCCAGCAGCTTAGAGGGTGGAACCTACGAGCAGTACTTC. Protein product: CASSLEGGTYEQYF. The whole variable domain, filled in from reference TRBV7-9 and TRBJ2-7, reads DTGVSQNPRHKITKRGQNVTFRCDPISEHNRLYWYRQTLGQGPEFLTYFQNEAQLEKSRLLSDRFSAERPKGSFSTLEIQRTEQGDSAMYLCASSLEGGTYEQYFGPGTRLTVT.

The genes are TRBV5-6 and TRBJ2-3, with D possibly TRBD1 on 5 matching bases. Trimming cost V 0 bases and J 3 bases, with 11 bases left between them. Per the germline V gene, CDR1 is SGHDT and CDR2 is YYEEEE. The CDR3 runs 15 residues. The CDR3 DNA sequence: TGTGCCAGCAGCTTGGTTGACAGACAGACAGATACGCAGTATTTT. It specifies CASSLVDRQTDTQYF.

As for this clone: The same CDR3 can be traced to other DNA sequences in this sample. The CDR3 DNA is TGTGCCTGGAGTGCCGGACAGGGGAATTCACCCCTCCACTTT. It translates to CAWSAGQGNSPLHF. V gene TRBV30 combines with J gene TRBJ1-6; 9 bases agree with TRBD1. Looked up from germline, CDR1 is GTSNPN and CDR2 is SVGIG (reference sequence). V was pared by 1 base and J by 7 bases, with 2 bases of the junction left unmatched. The CDR3 contains 14 residues.

The chain uses TRBV27 and TRBJ2-7; D unclear. The germline gives CDR1 MNHEY, CDR2 SMNVEV (reference sequence). The length of the CDR3 is 11 residues. Trimming took off 6 bases at V and 4 bases at J, with 7 bases between the two ends. CDR3 region: CASRLNYEQYF. The CDR3 DNA sequence: TGTGCCAGCAGACTAAATTACGAGCAGTACTTC.

This chain connects TRBV11-2 to TRBJ2-3; 10 bases are a match to TRBD1. The V gene end was trimmed by 4 bases and the J gene end by 4 bases; junction bases not matched to a gene: 5. The CDR3 runs 15 residues. Germline-derived CDR1 and CDR2 are SGHAT and FQNNGV. CDR3 residues: CASSSGTGAADTQYF. In DNA form, the CDR3 reads TGTGCCAGCAGCTCGGGGACAGGGGCGGCAGATACGCAGTATTTT.

The chain is built from TRBV30 and TRBJ1-2, with D unclear. Germline values: CDR1 GTSNPN, CDR2 SVGIG (reference sequence). V gave up 0 bases and J gave up 6 bases, with 11 bases separating them. CDR3 length equals 13 residues. The CDR3 DNA is TGTGCCTGGAGTGTACTATTCGACGATGGCTACACCTTC. It is translated as CAWSVLFDDGYTF.

The chain has TRBV5-1 and TRBJ2-5; possibly TRBD1 for D (6 bases). Germline V CDR1 and CDR2: SGHRS, YFSETQ. The V and J ends lost 3 bases and 3 bases respectively, with 12 bases between them. CDR3 length: 14 amino acids. CDR3 nucleotides: TGCGCCAGCAGCTCGAGCAGGGGAGAAGAGACCCAGTACTTC. Translated: CASSSSRGEETQYF.

This clone was picked up a small number of times. This chain connects TRBV15 to TRBJ1-5; no reliable D call. This CDR3 region has 14 residues. Germline V lookup: CDR1 LNHNV, CDR2 YYDKDF (reference sequence). V was clipped by 6 bases and J by 0 bases, with 9 bases between them. CDR3 nucleotides: TGTGCCACCAGGGATACGGTTAGCAATCAGCCCCAGCATTTT. Translation: CATRDTVSNQPQHF.

The chain uses TRBV2 and TRBJ1-2; D uncertain. The germline V and J ends were trimmed by 3 bases and 7 bases, with 6 bases remaining between them. Germline CDR1 is SNHLY and CDR2 is FYNNEI. This CDR3 comprises 11 residues. The CDR3 spells CASSEARGYTF. CDR3 nucleotide sequence: TGTGCCAGCAGTGAGGCGCGTGGCTACACCTTC.

The chain uses TRBV7-8 and TRBJ1-4, with D hard to call. CDR1 and CDR2 (germline): SGHVS, FQNEAQ. This CDR3 spans 12 amino acids. Trimming cost V 2 bases and J 8 bases, with 6 bases left between them. This chain's CDR3 is CASSLNQEKLFF. The CDR3 coding sequence is TGTGCCAGCAGCTTAAATCAGGAAAAACTGTTTTTT.

The chain carries TRBV6-1 and TRBJ1-1, with D unresolved. Trimming shortened V by 6 bases and J by 10 bases, and 12 bases separated the two germline ends. CDR1 MNHNS and CDR2 SASEGT come from the germline V gene. The CDR3 is 11 residues long. The CDR3, as DNA: TGTGCCAGCAGACAAGACGGATTAGCTTTCTTT. Translated, it gives CASRQDGLAFF.

The chain joins TRBV7-2 to TRBJ2-3, with a tentative D call TRBD1 (6 bases). The CDR3 runs to 14 residues. Germline-derived CDR1 and CDR2 are SGHTA and FQGNSA. Trimming shortened V by 4 bases and J by 2 bases, and 10 bases separated the two germline ends. CDR3 sequence reads: CASSSGQSTDTQYF. CDR3 nucleotide sequence: TGTGCCAGCAGCTCAGGACAGTCCACAGATACGCAGTATTTT.